The 6 T cell receptor beta chains reported below all come from one sample, sequenced in a study of blood T cell repertoires in COVID-19. The data were produced by immunoSEQ multiplex PCR, yet TCRdb's version contains in-frame clones alone and is incomplete. The sample has 190,000 or so clones, roughly 87% seen once. Sequencing was done on a sample of PBMCs or T cells enriched from blood (not recorded which). All receptors come from a man in his late teens or twenties with acute COVID-19.

This clone was observed a single time. The chain combines TRBV6-4 with TRBJ2-2; perhaps TRBD1 as D (5 bases). This CDR3 has 13 amino acids. Trimming pared 6 bases from V and 4 bases from J, leaving 9 bases between. CDR1 and CDR2 (germline): MRHNA, SNTAGT. In DNA form, the CDR3 reads TGTGCCAGCAGAGCTCAGGGCACCGGGGAGCTGTTTTTT. Protein: CASRAQGTGELFF.

This rearrangement joins TRBV12-3 or TRBV12-4 to TRBJ2-7; D is uncertain. The CDR3 runs to 11 residues. V lost 5 bases and J 0 bases, leaving 2 bases between the germline ends. CDR3 protein: CASSHSYEQYF. The CDR3 DNA is TGTGCCAGCAGTCACTCCTACGAGCAGTACTTC.

Turning to this clone: One junction end disagrees with the germline gene, perhaps due to a read error. The rearrangement joins TRBV6-1 to TRBJ2-1; 11 nucleotides align to TRBD2. The CDR3 has 18 residues. CDR1 MNHNS and CDR2 SASEGT come from the germline V gene. This CDR3 reads CASREDLSSGRWSNEQFF. The CDR3 DNA sequence: TGTGCCAGCAGGGAAGACTTATCTAGCGGGAGGTGGTCCAATGAGCAGTTCTTC.

The chain joins TRBV6-5 to TRBJ2-2; 7 bases are a match to TRBD1. The CDR3 is 13 amino acids. The germline V gene has CDR1 MNHEY and CDR2 SVGAGI. V lost 8 bases to trimming and J lost 6 bases; unmatched junction nucleotides: 6. The CDR3 here is CASETGWAGELFF. The DNA of the CDR3 is TGTGCCAGCGAGACAGGGTGGGCCGGGGAGCTGTTTTTT.

The rearrangement uses TRBV28 and TRBJ2-7; a possible D gene is TRBD1 (5 bases). Germline V gene sequence: CDR1 MDHEN, CDR2 SYDVKM. The CDR3 length is 15 residues. The V end was cut by 2 bases, the J end by 7 bases, with 18 bases between. CDR3 sequence: CASSLGPDTASEQYF. Written as DNA, the CDR3 is TGTGCCAGCAGTTTAGGCCCGGACACTGCTTCGGAGCAGTACTTC.

The chain employs TRBV27 and TRBJ1-4; no clear D gene. The CDR3 extends over 17 amino acids. Trimming removed 0 bases from V and 0 bases from J, with 11 bases in between. The germline V gene encodes CDR1 MNHEY and CDR2 SMNVEV (reference sequence). CDR3 sequence (DNA): TGTGCCAGCAGTTTATCCATCTTTCAGGCAACTAATGAAAAACTGTTTTTT. This translates into CASSLSIFQATNEKLFF.